What follows are 18 T cell receptor beta chains derived from one specimen sequenced in a study of graft-versus-host responses after intestinal transplantation. These receptors have no known antigen. The data were produced by immunoSEQ multiplex PCR, yet TCRdb's version contains in-frame clones alone and is incomplete. The data show 80,000 to 95,000 clones, 85% to 95% seen once. Sequencing was performed on unstimulated CD8+ T cells sorted from spleen or lymph node cells, taken before intestinal transplant. The receptors were sampled from a human donor who received an intestinal transplant.

V usage is TRBV30 and J usage is TRBJ1-4, with 8 positions matching TRBD1. V dropped 8 bases and J dropped 4; count of bases not matched to a gene: 6. Germline V gene sequence: CDR1 GTSNPN, CDR2 SVGIG (reference sequence). This CDR3 has 13 amino acids. The CDR3 spells CASSDRGNEKLFF. The CDR3 DNA reads as TGTGCCAGTTCCGACAGGGGTAATGAAAAACTGTTTTTT.

The rearrangement links TRBV5-6 to TRBJ2-7; 9 nucleotides line up with TRBD1. This CDR3 is built from 16 residues. Trimming cost V 3 bases and J 0 bases; bases outside gene matches: 7. The germline CDR1 and CDR2 sequences are SGHDT and YYEEEE. In DNA, the CDR3 is TGTGCCAGCAGCTCAACCGGGACAGGGAGCTCCTACGAGCAGTACTTC. Its protein is CASSSTGTGSSYEQYF.

This sequence joins TRBV30 and TRBJ1-1; D unresolved. Per germline, CDR1 GTSNPN and CDR2 SVGIG (reference sequence). V was clipped by 0 bases and J by 0 bases, with 11 bases between them. The CDR3 is made up of 15 amino acids. The CDR3 DNA reads as TGTGCCTGGAGTGTACCCTTCACAGTGAACACTGAAGCTTTCTTT. Its translation is CAWSVPFTVNTEAFF.

The chain uses TRBV10-1 and TRBJ1-6, with a weak D call TRBD1 (6 bases). Germline V lookup: CDR1 WNHNN, CDR2 SYGVQD (reference sequence). The CDR3 is 18 residues long. V dropped 3 bases and J dropped 0 bases, with 15 bases sitting between them. The CDR3, as DNA: TGCGCCAGCAGTGAAGGGCTGGGGGCTAGCTCCTATAATTCACCCCTCCACTTT. This sequence encodes CASSEGLGASSYNSPLHF.

This rearrangement joins TRBV27 to TRBJ2-2; TRBD1 matches 8 bases. The CDR3 consists of 15 residues. After removal of 3 bases from V and 6 bases from J, the junction contained 6 bases not matched to a gene. The germline V gene encodes CDR1 MNHEY and CDR2 SMNVEV (reference sequence). CDR3 amino acids: CASSFSQGASGELFF. In DNA, the CDR3 is TGTGCCAGCAGTTTTAGTCAGGGGGCTTCCGGGGAGCTGTTTTTT.

The chain employs TRBV9 and TRBJ2-1, with 11 bases matching TRBD2. Trimming at V came to 0 bases and at J to 0 bases, leaving 14 bases not matched to a gene. The germline V gene encodes CDR1 SGDLS and CDR2 YYNGEE. CDR3 size: 21 residues. The chain's CDR3 is CASSVGGIAGGPVGSYNEQFF. CDR3 in DNA: TGTGCCAGCAGCGTAGGGGGTATAGCGGGGGGGCCGGTTGGCTCCTACAATGAGCAGTTCTTC.

This chain connects TRBV21-1 to TRBJ1-6. TRBV21-1 represents a pseudogene. The CDR3 extends over 10 amino acids. The CDR3 sequence is CASSTPCFRF. The CDR3, as DNA: TGTGCCAGCAGCACCCCCTGTTTCCGCTTT.

CDR3 amino acids: CASSLTPVYEQYF. CDR3 nucleotides: TGTGCCAGCAGTCTGACACCTGTCTACGAGCAGTACTTC. V usage is TRBV27 and J usage is TRBJ2-7; D is uncertain. Trimming shortened V by 5 bases and J by 3 bases, and 11 bases separated the two germline ends. The CDR3 runs 13 residues. Germline CDR1 is MNHEY and CDR2 is SMNVEV (reference sequence).

The V gene is TRBV7-9, the J gene TRBJ2-5, with TRBD1 identical over 11 bases. The germline V gene encodes CDR1 SEHNR and CDR2 FQNEAQ (reference sequence). This CDR3 contains 16 residues. V gave up 5 bases and J gave up 2 bases; unmatched junction bases: 7. The CDR3 coding sequence is TGTGCCAGCAGCCTGGACAGGGGGCAACCTCAAGAGACCCAGTACTTC. This codes for CASSLDRGQPQETQYF.

This clone is a singleton in its sample. The chain uses TRBV30 and TRBJ2-5; D is uncertain. With 0 bases removed from V and 0 bases from J, the gap between germline ends came to 5 bases. The CDR3 extends over 13 amino acids. CDR1 GTSNPN and CDR2 SVGIG come from the germline V gene (reference sequence). The CDR3 nucleotides read TGTGCCTGGAGTGTAGCGTACCAAGAGACCCAGTACTTC. Translated, it gives CAWSVAYQETQYF.

The chain has TRBV4-3 and TRBJ2-7; D may be TRBD1 (6 bases). Germline V gene sequence: CDR1 LGHNA, CDR2 YSLEER. The CDR3 is 15 residues long. The ends were cut back, 0 bases at V and 2 bases at J, with 11 bases in the middle. The CDR3 sequence is CASSQDSGAAYEQYF. The DNA of the CDR3 is TGCGCCAGCAGCCAAGACTCAGGGGCCGCCTACGAGCAGTACTTC.

The J gene is TRBJ1-1, the V gene TRBV9; D may be TRBD1 (5 bases). This CDR3 has 14 residues. Trimming cost V 6 bases and J 5 bases, with 17 bases left between them. The germline V gene has CDR1 SGDLS and CDR2 YYNGEE. CDR3 amino acids: CASTTGGGGTEAFF. The DNA for the CDR3 is TGTGCCAGCACCACCGGCGGGGGAGGGACTGAAGCTTTCTTT.

For the CDR3, the DNA is TGTGCCAGCAGGGGGACAGGGTTATATGGCTACACCTTC. Its translation is CASRGTGLYGYTF. V is TRBV27 and J is TRBJ1-2; 9 bases are shared with TRBD1. The ends lost 6 bases at V and 5 bases at J; junction bases unmatched: 4. The CDR3 totals 13 residues. From germline, CDR1 is MNHEY and CDR2 SMNVEV (reference sequence).

The CDR3 nucleotides read TGTGCCTGGAGTGAGTCCGGGAATTCACCCCTCCACTTT. Its protein product is CAWSESGNSPLHF. The genes are TRBV30 and TRBJ1-6; unclear D gene. V dropped 1 base and J dropped 7 bases, with 8 bases sitting between them. From germline, CDR1 is GTSNPN and CDR2 SVGIG (reference sequence). There are 13 residues in the CDR3.

The chain links TRBV7-9 to TRBJ1-3, with 7 bases fitting TRBD1. The CDR3 totals 14 residues. The V gene's germline CDR1 is SEHNR and CDR2 FQNEAQ (reference sequence). The ends lost 4 bases at V and 2 bases at J; junction bases unmatched: 2. This chain's CDR3 is CASSSTGAGNTIYF. The CDR3 bases are TGTGCCAGCAGCTCTACAGGGGCTGGAAACACCATATATTTT.

This chain connects TRBV19 to TRBJ1-1; perhaps TRBD1 as D (6 bases). With 5 bases removed from V and 0 bases from J, the gap between germline ends came to 13 bases. Germline V gene lookup returns CDR1 LNHDA and CDR2 SQIVND (reference sequence). This CDR3 is 15 amino acids long. The DNA for the CDR3 is TGTGCCAGTAGTCTCCGGGACATTATGAACACTGAAGCTTTCTTT. Translated, it gives CASSLRDIMNTEAFF.

CDR3 in amino acids: CASSALTGYSYNEQFF. CDR3 in DNA: TGTGCCAGCAGCGCCCTTACAGGGTACTCCTACAATGAGCAGTTCTTC. The gene calls are TRBV13 and TRBJ2-1; a possible D gene is TRBD1 (6 bases). The CDR3 is made up of 16 amino acids. Looked up from germline, CDR1 is PRHDT and CDR2 is FYEKMQ (reference sequence). With 5 bases removed from V and 0 bases from J, the gap between germline ends came to 14 bases.

The gene calls are TRBV19 and TRBJ1-1; maybe TRBD1 (6 bases). Germline V gene data show CDR1 as LNHDA and CDR2 as SQIVND (reference sequence). V was clipped by 6 bases and J by 2 bases, with 16 bases between them. The CDR3 sequence is 15 residues long. The CDR3 DNA is TGTGCCAGTAGCTCAATGGGGACACCCAACACTGAAGCTTTCTTT. Its translation: CASSSMGTPNTEAFF.